This entry features one T cell receptor (beta chain) sequence. Its antigen is unidentified. This sample is part of a study of cytomegalovirus exposure and HLA in healthy donors. Germline CDR1 is MDHEN and CDR2 is SYDVKM. V shed 2 bases and J 4 bases; nucleotides not matched to a gene: 7. The CDR3 has 18 amino acids. Study-wide findings and caveats: Most CMV-associated TCR beta chains were later found to appear HLA-restricted.

Researchers ran the PCR with 60 Vbeta and 13 Jbeta primers. Using immunoSEQ multiplex PCR, the repertoire was profiled, and TCRdb retains in-frame clones only, with some absent. The profile covers 120,000 or so clones, with less than 85% appearing a single time and under 3% taken by the ten largest. The source of this sequence is a young man in good health and CMV-seronegative. The chain combines TRBV28 with TRBJ2-6, with TRBD2 matching over 11 bases. The source material was PBMCs. This chain's CDR3 is CASSLVASGGLGANVLTF. CDR3 nucleotides: TGTGCCAGCAGTTTAGTCGCTAGCGGGGGGTTAGGGGCCAACGTCCTGACTTTC. Full variable domain (outside the CDR3, taken from reference TRBV28 and TRBJ2-6): DVKVTQSSRYLVKRTGEKVFLECVQDMDHENMFWYRQDPGLGLRLIYFSYDVKMKEKGDIPEGYSVSREKKERFSLILESASTNQTSMYLCASSLVASGGLGANVLTFGAGSRLTVL.